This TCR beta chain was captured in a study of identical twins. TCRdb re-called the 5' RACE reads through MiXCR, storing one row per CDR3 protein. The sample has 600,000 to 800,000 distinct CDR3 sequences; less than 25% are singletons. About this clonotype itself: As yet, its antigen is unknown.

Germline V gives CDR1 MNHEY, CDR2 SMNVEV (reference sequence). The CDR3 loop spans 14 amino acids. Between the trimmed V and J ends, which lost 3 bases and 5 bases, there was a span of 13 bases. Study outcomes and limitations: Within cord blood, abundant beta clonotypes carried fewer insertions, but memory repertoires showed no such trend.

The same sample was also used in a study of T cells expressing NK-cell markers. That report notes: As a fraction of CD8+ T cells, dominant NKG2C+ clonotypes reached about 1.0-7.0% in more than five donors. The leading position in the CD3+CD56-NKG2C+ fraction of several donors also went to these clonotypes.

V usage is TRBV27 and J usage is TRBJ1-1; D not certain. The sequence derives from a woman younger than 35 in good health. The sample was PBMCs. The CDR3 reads CASSFNRSPTEAFF. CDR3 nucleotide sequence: TGTGCCAGCAGTTTCAACAGATCACCGACTGAAGCTTTCTTT.